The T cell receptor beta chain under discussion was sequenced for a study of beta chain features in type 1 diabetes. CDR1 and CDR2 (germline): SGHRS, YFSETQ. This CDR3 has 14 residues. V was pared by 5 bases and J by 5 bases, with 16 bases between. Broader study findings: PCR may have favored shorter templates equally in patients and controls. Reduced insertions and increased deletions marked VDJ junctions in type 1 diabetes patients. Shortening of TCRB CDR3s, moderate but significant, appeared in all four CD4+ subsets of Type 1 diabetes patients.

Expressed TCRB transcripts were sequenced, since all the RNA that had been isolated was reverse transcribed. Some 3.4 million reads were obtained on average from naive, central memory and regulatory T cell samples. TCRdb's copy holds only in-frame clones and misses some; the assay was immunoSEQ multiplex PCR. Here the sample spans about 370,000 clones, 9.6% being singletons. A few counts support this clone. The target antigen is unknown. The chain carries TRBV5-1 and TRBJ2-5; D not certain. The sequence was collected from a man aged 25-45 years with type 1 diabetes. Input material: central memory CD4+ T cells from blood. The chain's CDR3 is CASRMDPAGETQYF. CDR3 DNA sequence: TGCGCCAGCAGGATGGACCCGGCCGGGGAGACCCAGTACTTC.